A single sample gave rise to the 24 T cell receptor beta chains below, sequenced in a study of shared clonotypes between healthy human individuals. Here immunoSEQ multiplex PCR was the method, and the copy in TCRdb shows in-frame clones only, minus some. Here the sample spans approximately 810,000 clones, 90% to 95% being singletons. The naive CD8 population came from CD45RO-negative cells selected for CCR7, without terminally differentiated effector memory CD45RA+ cells. Material for sequencing was naive CD8+ T cells sorted from blood. All receptors come from a man aged 25-45 years in good health.

This clone was seen a single time. CDR3 nucleotides: TGTGCCAGCAGCCAAGGGCTGGCGCCGTCCTACGAGCAGTACTTC. Residues: CASSQGLAPSYEQYF. The chain carries TRBV14 and TRBJ2-7, with D hard to call. In germline, CDR1 is SGHDN, CDR2 FVKESK. Trimming took off 1 base at V and 1 base at J, with 11 bases between the two ends. The CDR3 consists of 15 residues.

V usage is TRBV14 and J usage is TRBJ2-6, with TRBD2 identical over 8 bases. CDR3 length: 16 amino acids. After removal of 2 bases from V and 0 bases from J, the junction contained 0 bases not matched to a gene. Germline V gives CDR1 SGHDN, CDR2 FVKESK. CDR3 region: CASSQRGGSGANVLTF. The CDR3 DNA sequence: TGTGCCAGCAGCCAACGGGGGGGCTCTGGGGCCAACGTCCTGACTTTC.

This chain links TRBV6-5 with TRBJ2-7; D tentatively reads TRBD1 or TRBD2 (5 bases each). Germline V CDR1 and CDR2: MNHEY, SVGAGI. The CDR3 length is 15 residues. V gave up 4 bases and J gave up 0 bases, with 13 bases separating them. The CDR3 loop is CASSWGTDVSYEQYF. The CDR3 region has the DNA TGTGCCAGCAGTTGGGGGACGGACGTCTCCTACGAGCAGTACTTC.

The chain combines TRBV5-1 with TRBJ2-2; D is ambiguous. The CDR3 consists of 12 residues. Germline V gene data show CDR1 as SGHRS and CDR2 as YFSETQ. V was clipped by 3 bases and J by 3 bases, with 3 bases between them. The CDR3 protein is CASSSDTGELFF. DNA of the CDR3: TGCGCCAGCAGCTCCGACACCGGGGAGCTGTTTTTT.

J is TRBJ2-3 and V is TRBV28, with D hard to call. Trimming removed 6 bases at V and 2 bases at J, with 12 bases between. Germline V lookup: CDR1 MDHEN, CDR2 SYDVKM. There are 14 residues in the CDR3. CDR3 region: CASSLRVYTDTQYF. The DNA for the CDR3 is TGTGCCAGCAGCCTCCGAGTCTACACAGATACGCAGTATTTT.

The V call is TRBV12-5, the J call TRBJ1-2; D is perhaps TRBD1 (6 bases). The length of the CDR3 is 12 residues. V was shortened by 1 base and J by 10 bases, with 10 bases between the two germline ends. Looked up from germline, CDR1 is LGHNT and CDR2 is FRNRAP. The DNA of the CDR3 is TGTGCTAGTGGTTTGGAGGACAGCGTCTACACCTTC. Translation: CASGLEDSVYTF.

The chain employs TRBV7-9 and TRBJ2-3, with 7 bases lining up with TRBD1. The ends lost 5 bases at V and 4 bases at J; junction bases unmatched: 9. This CDR3 region has 15 residues. Per germline, CDR1 SEHNR and CDR2 FQNEAQ (reference sequence). CDR3 in DNA: TGTGCCAGCAGCCCACCGACAGGGATAGCAGATACGCAGTATTTT. Amino acid sequence: CASSPPTGIADTQYF.

The chain's CDR3 is CANLPERETIYEQYF. CDR3 sequence (DNA): TGTGCCAACCTTCCGGAGCGGGAGACGATCTACGAGCAGTACTTC. The chain uses TRBV21-1 and TRBJ2-7; the table's TRBD2 call for D was not verified on the DNA. TRBV21-1 is noted as a pseudogene. CDR3 length: 15 amino acids.

Only one count was recorded for this clone. A junction end diverges from the germline sequence, so it may reflect a read error. The chain recombines TRBV7-7 with TRBJ2-3, with TRBD1 matching 10 bases. Germline values: CDR1 SSHAT, CDR2 FNYEAQ (reference sequence). The length of the CDR3 is 14 residues. This CDR3 reads CASSSGQGADTQYF. CDR3 DNA: TGTGCTAGCAGCTCTGGACAGGGGGCAGATACGCAGTATTTT.

The gene calls are TRBV28 and TRBJ1-3; no reliable D call. The V gene's germline CDR1 is MDHEN and CDR2 SYDVKM. The length of the CDR3 is 15 residues. The V and J ends lost 0 bases and 4 bases respectively, with 10 bases between them. The DNA of the CDR3 is TGTGCCAGCAGTTTATGGGCCCTATCCGGAAACACCATATATTTT. Translation gives CASSLWALSGNTIYF.

The genes are TRBV2 and TRBJ2-7; tentative D call: TRBD2 (6 bases). Trimming cost V 4 bases and J 4 bases, with 20 bases left between them. CDR3 length equals 16 residues. Germline values: CDR1 SNHLY, CDR2 FYNNEI. CDR3 protein: CASSASGTRTGYEQYF. The DNA for the CDR3 is TGTGCCAGCAGTGCTTCCGGGACTCGTACGGGGTACGAGCAGTACTTC.

The chain couples TRBV18 to TRBJ1-2; 9 positions agree with TRBD1. Germline assignment: CDR1 KGHSH and CDR2 LQKENI. CDR3 length equals 15 residues. V shed 3 bases and J 4 bases; nucleotides not matched to a gene: 6. The CDR3 DNA sequence: TGTGCCAGCTCACCCCGGGGACAGGGACTCTATGGCTACACCTTC. It specifies CASSPRGQGLYGYTF.

The chain recombines TRBV6-1 with TRBJ2-2; D gene unclear. Germline V gene data show CDR1 as MNHNS and CDR2 as SASEGT. The CDR3 has 15 amino acids. The V end was cut by 7 bases, the J end by 2 bases, with 14 bases between. The CDR3 DNA reads as TGTGCCAGCACCCCTCGGACCGGTAACACCGGGGAGCTGTTTTTT. Encoded protein: CASTPRTGNTGELFF.

The CDR3 DNA is TGTGCCAGCCGCCAAGTCCCGGGAGTGGCGGACAATGAGCAGTTCTTC. This translates into CASRQVPGVADNEQFF. The rearrangement links TRBV7-8 to TRBJ2-1; perhaps TRBD2 as D (6 bases). The CDR3 is made up of 16 amino acids. CDR1 and CDR2 from the germline V gene are SGHVS and FQNEAQ. V lost 8 bases and J lost 5, with 22 bases in between.

This chain joins TRBV29-1 and TRBJ2-7; 9 bases match TRBD1. CDR3 length equals 16 residues. Germline CDR1 is SQVTM and CDR2 is ANQGSEA. With V trimmed by 2 bases and J by 5 bases, 13 bases remained unmatched. CDR3 residues: CSVEFWADRGDHEQYF. The CDR3 coding sequence is TGCAGCGTTGAATTCTGGGCGGACAGGGGAGACCACGAGCAGTACTTC.

The V call is TRBV12-1, the J call TRBJ2-7. TRBV12-1 counts as a pseudogene. The CDR3 is made up of 8 amino acids. This chain's CDR3 is CASHEQYF. CDR3 bases: TGTGCCAGCCACGAGCAGTACTTC.

This clone occurred a few times. The sample carries other DNA sequences with the same CDR3. The chain employs TRBV7-9 and TRBJ2-7, with a tentative D call TRBD2 (5 bases). CDR3 length: 12 amino acids. Trimming took off 5 bases at V and 2 bases at J, with 7 bases between the two ends. The germline gives CDR1 SEHNR, CDR2 FQNEAQ (reference sequence). Written as DNA, the CDR3 is TGTGCCAGCAGCCCCGGGGCCTACGAGCAGTACTTC. It is translated as CASSPGAYEQYF.

The chain carries TRBV25-1 and TRBJ2-7; D is perhaps TRBD2 (6 bases). V lost 2 bases and J 2 bases, leaving 19 bases between the germline ends. The CDR3 runs to 17 residues. Per the germline V gene, CDR1 is MGHDK and CDR2 is SYGVNS. The DNA for the CDR3 is TGTGCCAGCAGTGAAAAATTTCCTTCGGGGAGGACCTACGAGCAGTACTTC. Translated: CASSEKFPSGRTYEQYF.

The V gene is TRBV28, the J gene TRBJ2-1, with a tentative D call TRBD2 (5 bases). V lost 10 bases and J lost 5, with 15 bases in between. Germline V lookup: CDR1 MDHEN, CDR2 SYDVKM. CDR3 length equals 13 residues. The CDR3 DNA reads as TGTGCCATTCAAAGGACTCACAACAATGAGCAGTTCTTC. This sequence encodes CAIQRTHNNEQFF.

V is TRBV4-3 and J is TRBJ2-6, with 12 bases identical to TRBD1. CDR1 is LGHNA and CDR2 is YSLEER in the germline V gene. The CDR3 extends over 19 amino acids. J gave up 0 bases and V 2 bases, and 5 bases lay outside the gene matches. For the CDR3, the DNA is TGCGCCAGCAGCCAACGGAGGGACAGGGGGCTCTCTGGGGCCAACGTCCTGACTTTC. Its protein is CASSQRRDRGLSGANVLTF.

This clone was recorded a few times. V is TRBV6-1 and J is TRBJ2-1, with 10 bases lining up with TRBD1. This CDR3 spans 15 amino acids. Unmatched junction bases numbered 6, after V lost 3 bases and J lost 7 bases. Germline CDR1 and CDR2: MNHNS and SASEGT. CDR3 sequence reads: CASSDRQGAYNEQFF. The CDR3 coding sequence is TGTGCCAGCAGTGACAGACAGGGGGCTTATAATGAGCAGTTCTTC.

The chain combines TRBV29-1 with TRBJ1-1; D is ambiguous. V shed 3 bases and J shed 7 bases, with 3 bases lying between them. The CDR3 covers 9 residues. Germline V gene data show CDR1 as SQVTM and CDR2 as ANQGSEA. CDR3 sequence: CSVEGEAFF. CDR3 bases: TGCAGCGTTGAGGGTGAAGCTTTCTTT.

The chain couples TRBV14 to TRBJ2-2; D not certain. Trimming removed 2 bases from V and 4 bases from J, with 14 bases in between. Germline V gene lookup returns CDR1 SGHDN and CDR2 FVKESK. CDR3 size: 16 residues. The CDR3 DNA reads as TGTGCCAGCAGCCAAAGATCCGGCAGGCTCACCGGGGAGCTGTTTTTT. It is translated as CASSQRSGRLTGELFF.

The gene calls are TRBV29-1 and TRBJ1-1; D call uncertain. The CDR3 length is 12 residues. V lost 4 bases and J 7 bases, leaving 13 bases between the germline ends. The germline V gene has CDR1 SQVTM and CDR2 ANQGSEA. The CDR3 DNA follows: TGCAGCGTTGTGTCCGGGTTTCATGAAGCTTTCTTT. This encodes CSVVSGFHEAFF.